The entry below gives a single T cell receptor (beta chain) sequence along with its context. The data were obtained in a study of control samples from healthy donors and cancer patients. The CDR3 loop spans 15 amino acids. V was pared by 6 bases and J by 7 bases, with 19 bases between. CDR1 is SNHLY, CDR2 FYNNEI, per germline. The table came from immunoSEQ multiplex PCR; TCRdb's copy has only in-frame clones and leaves some out. The sample includes about 69,000 clones, around 84% of them seen just once. The sequenced material came from PBMCs. This clonotype originated in a woman between 45 and 65 years old with lung cancer. V and J are TRBV2 and TRBJ1-5, with D maybe TRBD1 (6 bases). CDR3 nucleotide sequence: TGTGCCAGCAGGGACCTCGGAGGGGGTGGCCAGCCCCAGCATTTT. This gives the protein CASRDLGGGGQPQHF.